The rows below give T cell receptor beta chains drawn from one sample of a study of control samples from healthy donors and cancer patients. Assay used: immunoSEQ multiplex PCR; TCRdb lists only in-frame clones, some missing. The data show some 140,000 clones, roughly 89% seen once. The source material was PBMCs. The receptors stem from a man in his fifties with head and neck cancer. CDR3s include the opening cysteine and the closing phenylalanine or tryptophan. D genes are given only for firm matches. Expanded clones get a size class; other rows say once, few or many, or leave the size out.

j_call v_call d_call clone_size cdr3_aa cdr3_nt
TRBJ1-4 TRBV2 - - CASIRAFGTNEKLFF TGTGCCAGCATCAGGGCGTTTGGAACTAATGAAAAACTGTTTTTT
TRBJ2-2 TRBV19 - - CAVRLRANTGELFF TGTGCCGTTAGACTACGCGCGAACACCGGGGAGCTGTTTTTT
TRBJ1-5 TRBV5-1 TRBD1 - CASSLGGQGMDQPQHF TGCGCCAGCAGCTTGGGGGGACAGGGGATGGATCAGCCCCAGCATTTT
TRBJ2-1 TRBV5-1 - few CASSLDPSSHEQFF TGCGCCAGCAGCTTGGATCCTAGTAGCCATGAGCAGTTCTTC
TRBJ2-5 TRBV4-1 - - CASSQEFPDSFLETQYF TGCGCCAGCAGCCAAGAATTTCCGGACAGCTTTTTGGAGACCCAGTACTTC
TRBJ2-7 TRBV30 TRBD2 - CAWSVLGGWDEQYF TGTGCCTGGAGTGTCCTCGGGGGGTGGGACGAGCAGTACTTC
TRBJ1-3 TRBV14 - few CASSLDAGLARNTIYF TGTGCCAGCAGCCTCGACGCAGGATTAGCGCGAAACACCATATATTTT
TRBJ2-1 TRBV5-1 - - CASSLYRAVISYNEQFF TGCGCCAGCAGCTTGTATCGAGCGGTGATCTCCTACAATGAGCAGTTCTTC
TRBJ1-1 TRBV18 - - CASSPGLDTEAFF TGTGCCAGCTCACCAGGGCTCGACACTGAAGCTTTCTTT
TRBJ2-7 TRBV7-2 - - CASSLGGRVDYEQYF TGTGCCAGCAGCTTAGGGGGGCGGGTGGACTACGAGCAGTACTTC
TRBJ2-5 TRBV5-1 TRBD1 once CASSSGTVQETQYF TGCGCCAGCAGCTCCGGGACAGTCCAAGAGACCCAGTACTTC
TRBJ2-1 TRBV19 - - CASSMRGIYNEQFF TGTGCCAGTAGTATGAGGGGGATCTACAATGAGCAGTTCTTC
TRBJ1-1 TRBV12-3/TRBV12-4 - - CASVEGTEAFF TGTGCCAGTGTCGAGGGCACTGAAGCTTTCTTT
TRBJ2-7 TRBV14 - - CASSHSAEQYF TGTGCCAGCAGCCATTCGGCGGAGCAGTACTTC
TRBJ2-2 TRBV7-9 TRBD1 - CASSRGQGISNGELFF TGTGCCAGCAGCCGCGGACAGGGGATTTCGAACGGGGAGCTGTTTTTT
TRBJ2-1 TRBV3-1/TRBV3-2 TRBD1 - CASSQPGQGFGEQFF TGTGCCAGCAGCCAACCGGGACAGGGTTTTGGTGAGCAGTTCTTC
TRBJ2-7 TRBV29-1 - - CSRLNQGNSYEQYF TGCAGCCGACTGAACCAGGGCAATTCCTACGAGCAGTACTTC
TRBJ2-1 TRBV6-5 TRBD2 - CASVFSGLAGSGQFF TGTGCCAGCGTCTTTTCTGGACTAGCGGGATCTGGGCAGTTCTTC
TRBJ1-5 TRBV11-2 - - CASSLETHGSQHF TGTGCCAGCAGCTTAGAGACCCACGGGTCTCAGCATTTT
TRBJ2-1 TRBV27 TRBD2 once CASSFSTGGQSLNEQFF TGTGCCAGCAGCTTCTCGACGGGGGGTCAAAGCCTTAATGAGCAGTTCTTC
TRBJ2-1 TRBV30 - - CAWSVSRGNEQFF TGTGCCTGGAGTGTATCCCGGGGGAATGAGCAGTTCTTC
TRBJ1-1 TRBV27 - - CASSLWGARAFF TGTGCCAGCAGTTTGTGGGGTGCGCGAGCTTTCTTT
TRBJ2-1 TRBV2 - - CASSEGQEYKQFF TGTGCCAGCAGTGAAGGACAGGAATATAAGCAGTTCTTC
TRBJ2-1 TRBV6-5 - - CASSYSVSNEQFF TGTGCCAGCAGTTACTCGGTCAGCAATGAGCAGTTCTTC
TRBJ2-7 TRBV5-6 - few CASSRNLSYEQYF TGTGCCAGCAGCCGAAACTTATCCTACGAGCAGTACTTC
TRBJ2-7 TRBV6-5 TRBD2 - CASSYGLAGVDEQYF TGTGCCAGCAGTTACGGGCTAGCGGGAGTCGACGAGCAGTACTTC
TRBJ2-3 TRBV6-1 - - CASSEAGRTDTQYF TGTGCCAGCAGTGAAGCGGGACGCACAGATACGCAGTATTTT
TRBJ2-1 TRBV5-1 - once CASGAYSYNEQFF TGCGCCAGCGGGGCTTACTCCTACAATGAGCAGTTCTTC
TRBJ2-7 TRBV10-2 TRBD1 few CASIKDRGDEQYF TGCGCCAGCATTAAGGACAGGGGAGACGAGCAGTACTTC
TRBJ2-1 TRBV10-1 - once CASSEARGNEQFF TGCGCCAGCAGTGAGGCTAGGGGCAATGAGCAGTTCTTC
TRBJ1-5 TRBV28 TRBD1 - CANQDREFNQPQHF TGTGCCAACCAGGACAGGGAATTCAATCAGCCCCAGCATTTT